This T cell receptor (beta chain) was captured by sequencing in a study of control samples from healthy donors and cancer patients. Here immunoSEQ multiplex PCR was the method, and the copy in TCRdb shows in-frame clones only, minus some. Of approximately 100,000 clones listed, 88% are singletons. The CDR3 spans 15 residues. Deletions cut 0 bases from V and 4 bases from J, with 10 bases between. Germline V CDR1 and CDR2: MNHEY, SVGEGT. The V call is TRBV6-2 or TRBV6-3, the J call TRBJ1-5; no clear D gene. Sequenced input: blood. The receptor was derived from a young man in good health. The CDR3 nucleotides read TGTGCCAGCAGTTACTCAGGGATTGGGAATCAGCCCCAGCATTTT. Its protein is CASSYSGIGNQPQHF.